This record looks at one TCR beta chain sequence and its context. At one of its ends the junction is not consistent with the germline gene, which may arise from a read error. These data come from a study of T cells in Graves' hyperthyroidism and ophthalmopathy. The wider study: Specimen type is peripheral blood, collected at initial diagnosis prior to any treatment.

Hyperthyroidism, newly diagnosed and lasting under 2 months, affected patients aged 18 to 65. Fresh 10 ml peripheral blood yielded PBMCs. The germline CDR1 and CDR2 sequences are SGHRS and YFSETQ. This CDR3 has 16 residues. It was RNA transcripts that yielded the amplified TCR beta CDR3 regions. In the first-round RT-PCR of the TCR CDR3, the HTBI primer set was used. TCRdb analysed the multiplex PCR reads with MiXCR anew, one entry per CDR3 protein. The table records about 690,000 distinct CDR3 sequences, 17% of them present only once. The V call is TRBV5-1, the J call TRBJ1-1, with 7 bases matching TRBD1. The material sequenced was blood. This receptor was taken from a man between 50 and 59 years old with Graves' hyperthyroidism. The CDR3, as DNA: TGTGCCAGCAGCTTGGGGCAACGGGGCAGGGGGACTGAAGCTTTCTTT. It translates to CASSLGQRGRGTEAFF.